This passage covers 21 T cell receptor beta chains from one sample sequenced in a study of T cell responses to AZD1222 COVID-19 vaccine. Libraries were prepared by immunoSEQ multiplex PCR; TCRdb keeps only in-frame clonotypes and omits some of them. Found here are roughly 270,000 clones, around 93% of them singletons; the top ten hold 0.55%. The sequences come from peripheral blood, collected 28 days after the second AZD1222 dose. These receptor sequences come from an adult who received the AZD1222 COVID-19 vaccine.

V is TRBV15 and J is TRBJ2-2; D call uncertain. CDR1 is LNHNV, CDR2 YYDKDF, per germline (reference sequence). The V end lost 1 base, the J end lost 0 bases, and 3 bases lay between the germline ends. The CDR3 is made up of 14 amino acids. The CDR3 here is CATSRGTNTGELFF. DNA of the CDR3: TGTGCCACCAGCAGAGGTACGAACACCGGGGAGCTGTTTTTT.

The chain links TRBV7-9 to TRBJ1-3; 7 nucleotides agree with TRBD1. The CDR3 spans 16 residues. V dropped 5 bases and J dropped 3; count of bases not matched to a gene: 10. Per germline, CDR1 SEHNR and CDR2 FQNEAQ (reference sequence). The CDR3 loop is CASSANRGNGGNTIYF. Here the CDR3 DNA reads TGTGCCAGCAGCGCAAACAGGGGTAATGGTGGAAACACCATATATTTT.

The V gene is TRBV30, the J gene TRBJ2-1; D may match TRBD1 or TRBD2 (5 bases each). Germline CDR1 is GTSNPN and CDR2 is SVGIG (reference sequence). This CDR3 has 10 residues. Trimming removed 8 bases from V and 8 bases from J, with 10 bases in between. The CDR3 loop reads CAGGRDEQFF. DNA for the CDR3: TGTGCCGGGGGACGGGATGAGCAGTTCTTC.

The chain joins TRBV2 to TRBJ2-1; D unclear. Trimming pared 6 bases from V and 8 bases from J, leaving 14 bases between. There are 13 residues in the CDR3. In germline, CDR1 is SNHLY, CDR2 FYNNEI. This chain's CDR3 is CASSRVYRDEQFF. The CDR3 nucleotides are TGTGCCAGCAGCCGGGTTTATCGGGATGAGCAGTTCTTC. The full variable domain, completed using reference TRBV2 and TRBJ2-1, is EPEVTQTPSHQVTQMGQEVILRCVPISNHLYFYWYRQILGQKVEFLVSFYNNEISEKSEIFDDQFSVERPDGSNFTLKIRSTKLEDSAMYFCASSRVYRDEQFFGPGTRLTVL.

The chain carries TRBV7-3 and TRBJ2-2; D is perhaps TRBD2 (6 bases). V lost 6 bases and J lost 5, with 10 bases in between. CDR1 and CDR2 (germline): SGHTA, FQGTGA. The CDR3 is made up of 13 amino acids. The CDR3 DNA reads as TGTGCCAGCAGACTAGCTGAGACCGGGGAGCTGTTTTTT. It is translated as CASRLAETGELFF.

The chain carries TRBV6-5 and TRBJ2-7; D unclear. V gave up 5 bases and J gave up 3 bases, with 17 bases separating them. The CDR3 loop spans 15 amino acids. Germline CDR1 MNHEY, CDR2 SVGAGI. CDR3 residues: CASSRSRTVNYEQYF. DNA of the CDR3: TGTGCCAGCAGTAGATCTCGGACGGTCAACTACGAGCAGTACTTC.

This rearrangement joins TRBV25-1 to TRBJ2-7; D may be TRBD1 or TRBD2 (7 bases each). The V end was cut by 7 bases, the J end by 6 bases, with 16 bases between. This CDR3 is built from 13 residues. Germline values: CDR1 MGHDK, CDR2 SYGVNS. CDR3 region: CASTGGGVSEQYF. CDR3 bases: TGTGCCAGCACAGGGGGAGGGGTCAGCGAGCAGTACTTC.

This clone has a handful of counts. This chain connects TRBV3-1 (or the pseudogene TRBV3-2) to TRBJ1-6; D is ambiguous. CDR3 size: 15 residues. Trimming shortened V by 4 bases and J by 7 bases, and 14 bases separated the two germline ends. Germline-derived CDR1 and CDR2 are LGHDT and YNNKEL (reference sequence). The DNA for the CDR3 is TGTGCCAGCAGCCCTCGGGAGGAGCGGAATTCACCCCTCCACTTT. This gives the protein CASSPREERNSPLHF.

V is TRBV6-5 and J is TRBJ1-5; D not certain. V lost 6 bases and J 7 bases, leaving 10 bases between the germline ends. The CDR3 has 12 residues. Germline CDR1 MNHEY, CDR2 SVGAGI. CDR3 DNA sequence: TGTGCCAGCAGGGCCCCTGGGCAGCCCCAGCATTTT. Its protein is CASRAPGQPQHF.

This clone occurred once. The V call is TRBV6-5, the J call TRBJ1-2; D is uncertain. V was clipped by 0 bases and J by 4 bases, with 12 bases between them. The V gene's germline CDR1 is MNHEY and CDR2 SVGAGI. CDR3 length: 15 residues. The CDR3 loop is CASSYSSGPFYGYTF. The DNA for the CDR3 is TGTGCCAGCAGTTACTCCTCCGGTCCTTTCTATGGCTACACCTTC.

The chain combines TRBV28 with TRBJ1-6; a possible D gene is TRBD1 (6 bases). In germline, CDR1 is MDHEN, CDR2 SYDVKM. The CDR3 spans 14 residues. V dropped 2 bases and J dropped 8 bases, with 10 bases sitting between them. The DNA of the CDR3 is TGTGCCAGCAGTTTACGGGGGGCCTATTCACCCCTCCACTTT. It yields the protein CASSLRGAYSPLHF.

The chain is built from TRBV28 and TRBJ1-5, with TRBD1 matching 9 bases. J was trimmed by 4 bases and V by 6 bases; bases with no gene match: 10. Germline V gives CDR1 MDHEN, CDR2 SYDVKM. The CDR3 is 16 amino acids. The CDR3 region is CASSPTDRGWNQPQHF. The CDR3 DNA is TGTGCCAGCAGCCCGACGGACAGGGGTTGGAATCAGCCCCAGCATTTT.

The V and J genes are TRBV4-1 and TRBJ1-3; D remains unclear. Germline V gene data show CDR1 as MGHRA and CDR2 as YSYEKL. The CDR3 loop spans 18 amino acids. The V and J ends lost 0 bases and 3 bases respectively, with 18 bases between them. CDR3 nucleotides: TGCGCCAGCAGCCAAGATCCGGCAGGCCACCCTCTTGGAAACACCATATATTTT. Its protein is CASSQDPAGHPLGNTIYF.

For the CDR3, the DNA is TGTGCCAGCTCACCGAGTGTGACGACAGTGAACACCGGGGAGCTGTTTTTT. Its protein is CASSPSVTTVNTGELFF. The genes are TRBV18 and TRBJ2-2; D may be TRBD1 (5 bases). This CDR3 contains 17 residues. The ends were cut back, 3 bases at V and 1 base at J, with 15 bases in the middle. From germline, CDR1 is KGHSH and CDR2 LQKENI. Supplemented by reference TRBV18 and TRBJ2-2, the full variable domain reads NAGVMQNPRHLVRRRGQEARLRCSPMKGHSHVYWYRQLPEEGLKFMVYLQKENIIDESGMPKERFSAEFPKEGPSILRIQQVVRGDSAAYFCASSPSVTTVNTGELFFGEGSRLTVL.

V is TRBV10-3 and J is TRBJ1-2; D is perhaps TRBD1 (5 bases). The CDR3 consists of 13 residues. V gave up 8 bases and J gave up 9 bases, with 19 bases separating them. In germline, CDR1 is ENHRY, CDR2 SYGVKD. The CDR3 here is CAICGQGGDRYTF. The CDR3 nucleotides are TGTGCCATCTGTGGGCAGGGAGGGGATCGCTACACCTTC.

DNA of the CDR3: TGTGCCAGCAGTTTCAGACAGGGCTACCTCTCTGGGGCCAACGTCCTGACTTTC. It is translated as CASSFRQGYLSGANVLTF. This rearrangement joins TRBV27 to TRBJ2-6; 7 nucleotides match TRBD1. The trim removed 3 bases at V and 0 bases at J, leaving 8 bases unmatched. The CDR3 sequence is 18 residues long. Germline V gene data show CDR1 as MNHEY and CDR2 as SMNVEV (reference sequence).

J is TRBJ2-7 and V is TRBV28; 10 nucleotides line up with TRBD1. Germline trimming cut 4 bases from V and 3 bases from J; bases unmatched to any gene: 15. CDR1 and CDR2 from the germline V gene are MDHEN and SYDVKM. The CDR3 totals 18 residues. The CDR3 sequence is CASSSGQGVSFFLYEQYF. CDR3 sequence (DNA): TGTGCCAGCAGTTCCGGACAGGGGGTTTCGTTTTTCCTCTACGAGCAGTACTTC.

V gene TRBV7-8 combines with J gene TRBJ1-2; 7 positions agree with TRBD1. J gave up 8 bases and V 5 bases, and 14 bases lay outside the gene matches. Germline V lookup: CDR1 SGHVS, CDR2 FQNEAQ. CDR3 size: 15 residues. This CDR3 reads CASSRAEEGANGYTF. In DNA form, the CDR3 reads TGTGCCAGCAGCCGCGCGGAGGAGGGGGCGAACGGCTACACCTTC.

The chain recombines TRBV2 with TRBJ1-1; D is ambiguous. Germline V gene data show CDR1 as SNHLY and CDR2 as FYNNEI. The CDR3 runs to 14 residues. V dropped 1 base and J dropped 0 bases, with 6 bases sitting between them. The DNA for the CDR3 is TGTGCCAGCAGTGAAGTGGTTTTGAACACTGAAGCTTTCTTT. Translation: CASSEVVLNTEAFF.

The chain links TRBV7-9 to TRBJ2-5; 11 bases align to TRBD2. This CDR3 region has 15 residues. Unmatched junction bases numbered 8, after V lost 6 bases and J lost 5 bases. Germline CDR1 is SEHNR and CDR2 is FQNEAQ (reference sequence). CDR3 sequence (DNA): TGTGCCAGCAGTCGCTCGACTAGCGGGGTGGAGACCCAGTACTTC. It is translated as CASSRSTSGVETQYF.

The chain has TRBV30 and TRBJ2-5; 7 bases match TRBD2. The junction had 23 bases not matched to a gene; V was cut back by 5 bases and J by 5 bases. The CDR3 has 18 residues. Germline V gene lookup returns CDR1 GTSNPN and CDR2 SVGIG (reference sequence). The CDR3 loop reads CAWRPSWASGSPGETQYF. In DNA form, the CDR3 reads TGTGCCTGGCGCCCCTCGTGGGCTAGCGGTTCCCCGGGGGAGACCCAGTACTTC.